A selection of T cell receptor beta chains follows, all from one sample in a study of blood T cell repertoires in COVID-19. This table comes from immunoSEQ multiplex PCR, and its TCRdb copy is limited to in-frame clones, with some not included. Counted here are approximately 440,000 clones, about 92% occurring once; the ten biggest clones make up 0.55% to 0.75%. The sequencing input was PBMCs or T cells enriched from blood (not recorded which). These receptors came from a young man who had recovered from COVID-19. CDR3s include the opening cysteine and the closing phenylalanine or tryptophan. A D gene is named only where the DNA matches it firmly. Size values are once, few and many counts, or a class for expanded clones, and some rows have none.

J gene: TRBJ2-1
clone size: NA
D gene: NA
V gene: TRBV7-2
CDR3 DNA: TGTGCCAGCAGCCACCACTTAGAGCGGATCAACAATGAGCAGTTCTTC
CDR3 protein: CASSHHLERINNEQFF

J gene: TRBJ1-1
clone size: NA
D gene: TRBD1
V gene: TRBV18
CDR3 DNA: TGTGCCAGCTCACCTAATTCCGGGACAGGGAAGGCTGAAGCTTTCTTT
CDR3 protein: CASSPNSGTGKAEAFF

J gene: TRBJ1-3
clone size: NA
D gene: NA
V gene: TRBV7-9
CDR3 DNA: TGTGCCAGCAGCCGTGATGGACAGCTAGGAAACACCATATATTTT
CDR3 protein: CASSRDGQLGNTIYF

J gene: TRBJ1-3
clone size: NA
D gene: TRBD1
V gene: TRBV19
CDR3 DNA: TGTGCCAGCGCCGACAGGGGGCAAGGAAACACCATATATTTT
CDR3 protein: CASADRGQGNTIYF

J gene: TRBJ2-5
clone size: NA
D gene: NA
V gene: TRBV27
CDR3 DNA: TGTGCCAGCAGTTTATCGGGGAGGGGGCAAGAGACCCAGTACTTC
CDR3 protein: CASSLSGRGQETQYF

J gene: TRBJ2-3
clone size: NA
D gene: TRBD2
V gene: TRBV19
CDR3 DNA: TGTGCCAGTAGTAGCGGGGGGACCACGAGAGATACGCAGTATTTT
CDR3 protein: CASSSGGTTRDTQYF

J gene: TRBJ2-1
clone size: NA
D gene: TRBD2
V gene: TRBV28
CDR3 DNA: TGTGCCAGCAGTTTGGCTAGCGGGAGTACGGATGAGCAGTTCTTC
CDR3 protein: CASSLASGSTDEQFF

J gene: TRBJ2-1
clone size: NA
D gene: NA
V gene: TRBV15
CDR3 DNA: TGTGCCACCAGCACAAGCCCGGCGGTTAATGAGCAGTTCTTC
CDR3 protein: CATSTSPAVNEQFF

J gene: TRBJ1-1
clone size: NA
D gene: NA
V gene: TRBV30
CDR3 DNA: TGTGCCTGGACGACAGTTCCGAACACTGAAGCTTTCTTT
CDR3 protein: CAWTTVPNTEAFF

J gene: TRBJ2-1
clone size: NA
D gene: TRBD2
V gene: TRBV7-2
CDR3 DNA: TGTGCCAGCAGCTTATCGAGCGGGAGTCACAATGAGCAGTTCTTC
CDR3 protein: CASSLSSGSHNEQFF

J gene: TRBJ1-6
clone size: NA
D gene: TRBD1
V gene: TRBV27
CDR3 DNA: TGTGCCAGCAGTTCGGCGCCCGCATCAGTCGGACAGGGAAATTCACCCCTCCACTTT
CDR3 protein: CASSSAPASVGQGNSPLHF

J gene: TRBJ1-2
clone size: NA
D gene: NA
V gene: TRBV3-1/TRBV3-2
CDR3 DNA: TGTGCCAGCAGCCAAGGCCCTGGGGGCCCTACAGGTCACACCTTC
CDR3 protein: CASSQGPGGPTGHTF

J gene: TRBJ1-3
clone size: NA
D gene: NA
V gene: TRBV3-1/TRBV3-2
CDR3 DNA: TGTGCCAGCAGCCCTCGGAGAGGACATGGAAACACCATATATTTT
CDR3 protein: CASSPRRGHGNTIYF

J gene: TRBJ2-2
clone size: NA
D gene: TRBD2
V gene: TRBV2
CDR3 DNA: TGTGCCAGCACTCCAGGGACTAGCGGAGCTCGGGGGGAGCTGTTTTTT
CDR3 protein: CASTPGTSGARGELFF

J gene: TRBJ2-6
clone size: NA
D gene: NA
V gene: TRBV19
CDR3 DNA: TGTGCCACCAGTGTCTCTGGGGCCAACGTCCTGACTTTC
CDR3 protein: CATSVSGANVLTF

J gene: TRBJ2-7
clone size: NA
D gene: NA
V gene: TRBV28
CDR3 DNA: TGTGCCAGCACTAACCGGGAATACTACGAGCAGTACTTC
CDR3 protein: CASTNREYYEQYF

J gene: TRBJ2-1
clone size: NA
D gene: TRBD2
V gene: TRBV5-1
CDR3 DNA: TGCGCCAGCAGCTTGAGGCTAGCGGGAGAGGATGAGCAGTTCTTC
CDR3 protein: CASSLRLAGEDEQFF

J gene: TRBJ1-2
clone size: NA
D gene: NA
V gene: TRBV5-1
CDR3 DNA: TGCGCCAGCCTACCGGGAGGGGGTTTCGGTAACTATGGCTACACCTTC
CDR3 protein: CASLPGGGFGNYGYTF

J gene: TRBJ1-1
clone size: NA
D gene: NA
V gene: TRBV7-9
CDR3 DNA: TGTGCCAGCAGCGGAATGACCAGCGTCACTGAAGCTTTCTTT
CDR3 protein: CASSGMTSVTEAFF

J gene: TRBJ2-7
clone size: NA
D gene: TRBD2
V gene: TRBV6-2/TRBV6-3
CDR3 DNA: TGTGCCAGCAGTTCGGCCGAGTCTAGCGGGAGCTCCTACGAGCAGTACTTC
CDR3 protein: CASSSAESSGSSYEQYF

J gene: TRBJ2-2
clone size: NA
D gene: NA
V gene: TRBV7-9
CDR3 DNA: TGTGCCAGCAGCCCGAAGTTCAGGGGAACCGGGGAGCTGTTTTTT
CDR3 protein: CASSPKFRGTGELFF

J gene: TRBJ1-3
clone size: NA
D gene: NA
V gene: TRBV18
CDR3 DNA: TGTGCCAGCTCACCATCGACAGCCTCTGGAAACACCATATATTTT
CDR3 protein: CASSPSTASGNTIYF

J gene: TRBJ2-5
clone size: NA
D gene: TRBD2
V gene: TRBV10-3
CDR3 DNA: TGTGCCATCAGTGCCCCCCCGGGCGGGGGGAGGGCCGGGGAGAGAGAGACCCAGTACTTC
CDR3 protein: CAISAPPGGGRAGERETQYF

J gene: TRBJ2-3
clone size: few
D gene: NA
V gene: TRBV11-2
CDR3 DNA: TGTGCCAGCAGCTTGGCACAGAGCACAGATACGCAGTATTTT
CDR3 protein: CASSLAQSTDTQYF

J gene: TRBJ1-1
clone size: NA
D gene: NA
V gene: TRBV29-1
CDR3 DNA: TGCAGCGTGGGGGGACTAGGCACTGAAGCTTTCTTT
CDR3 protein: CSVGGLGTEAFF

J gene: TRBJ2-2
clone size: many
D gene: TRBD2
V gene: TRBV6-4
CDR3 DNA: TGTGCCAGCAGTGACGGGACTAGCACCGGGGAGCTGTTTTTT
CDR3 protein: CASSDGTSTGELFF

J gene: TRBJ2-7
clone size: NA
D gene: TRBD1
V gene: TRBV28
CDR3 DNA: TGTGCCAGCAGCCACTGGGACAGGGACCACGAGCAGTACTTC
CDR3 protein: CASSHWDRDHEQYF

J gene: TRBJ1-2
clone size: few
D gene: NA
V gene: TRBV5-1
CDR3 DNA: TGCGCCAGCAGCTTGGTGGGGGCCAACAGCTATGGCTACACCTTC
CDR3 protein: CASSLVGANSYGYTF

J gene: TRBJ1-6
clone size: NA
D gene: TRBD1
V gene: TRBV18
CDR3 DNA: TGTGCCAGCTCACCCAGGGGGCTTAATAATTCACCCCTCCACTTT
CDR3 protein: CASSPRGLNNSPLHF

J gene: TRBJ1-5
clone size: NA
D gene: TRBD1
V gene: TRBV10-3
CDR3 DNA: TGTGCCATCAGTGAACTTCCGGGACAGGGATATCAGCCCCAGCATTTT
CDR3 protein: CAISELPGQGYQPQHF

J gene: TRBJ1-1
clone size: NA
D gene: NA
V gene: TRBV18
CDR3 DNA: TGTGCCAGCTCCCTGGGGGGGGCCACTGAAGCTTTCTTT
CDR3 protein: CASSLGGATEAFF

J gene: TRBJ1-1
clone size: once
D gene: NA
V gene: TRBV9
CDR3 DNA: TGTGCCAGCAGCGCTGGTGGACAGTTCAACACTGAAGCTTTCTTT
CDR3 protein: CASSAGGQFNTEAFF

J gene: TRBJ1-3
clone size: NA
D gene: NA
V gene: TRBV7-6
CDR3 DNA: TGTGCCAGCAGCCGAGACAGACTCTCTGGAAACACCATATATTTT
CDR3 protein: CASSRDRLSGNTIYF

J gene: TRBJ2-5
clone size: NA
D gene: TRBD2
V gene: TRBV5-1
CDR3 DNA: TGCGCCAGCAGCTTGGGACTAGCGGGGCAAGAGACCCAGTACTTC
CDR3 protein: CASSLGLAGQETQYF

J gene: TRBJ1-4
clone size: NA
D gene: NA
V gene: TRBV28
CDR3 DNA: TGTGCCAGCCTTGGAGGTTATGAAAAACTGTTTTTT
CDR3 protein: CASLGGYEKLFF

J gene: TRBJ1-5
clone size: few
D gene: TRBD1
V gene: TRBV27
CDR3 DNA: TGTGCCAGCGCTGACAGGGGGGACAATCAGCCCCAGCATTTT
CDR3 protein: CASADRGDNQPQHF

J gene: TRBJ1-4
clone size: NA
D gene: NA
V gene: TRBV3-1/TRBV3-2
CDR3 DNA: TGTGCCAGCAGAGCATCCGAAAAACTGTTTTTT
CDR3 protein: CASRASEKLFF

J gene: TRBJ1-3
clone size: once
D gene: NA
V gene: TRBV5-1
CDR3 DNA: TGCGCCAGCAGCTCAGCGGTCGGAAACACCATATATTTT
CDR3 protein: CASSSAVGNTIYF

J gene: TRBJ1-3
clone size: once
D gene: NA
V gene: TRBV7-2
CDR3 DNA: TGTGCCAGCAGCTTAGGGGGGCTAGGTGGAAACACCATATATTTT
CDR3 protein: CASSLGGLGGNTIYF

J gene: TRBJ2-7
clone size: NA
D gene: NA
V gene: TRBV5-1
CDR3 DNA: TGCGCCAGCAGCTTGGGGGGCGGGGACTACGAGCAGTACTTC
CDR3 protein: CASSLGGGDYEQYF

J gene: TRBJ1-1
clone size: NA
D gene: NA
V gene: TRBV18
CDR3 DNA: TGTGCCAGCTCACCAGTAGGACTGGGGAGCACTGAAGCTTTCTTT
CDR3 protein: CASSPVGLGSTEAFF

J gene: TRBJ1-2
clone size: NA
D gene: TRBD1
V gene: TRBV3-1/TRBV3-2
CDR3 DNA: TGTGCCAGCAGCTGGTCGGACAGGGGGAGTGGAGGCTACACCTTC
CDR3 protein: CASSWSDRGSGGYTF

J gene: TRBJ2-2
clone size: NA
D gene: NA
V gene: TRBV7-9
CDR3 DNA: TGTGCCAGCAGCCGAGACAGTTTCACCGGGGAGCTGTTTTTT
CDR3 protein: CASSRDSFTGELFF

J gene: TRBJ2-7
clone size: once
D gene: NA
V gene: TRBV19
CDR3 DNA: TGTGCCAGTAGTCCGGGATCTAACTACGAGCAGTACTTC
CDR3 protein: CASSPGSNYEQYF

J gene: TRBJ2-4
clone size: NA
D gene: TRBD2
V gene: TRBV30
CDR3 DNA: TGTGCCTGGAGCCAAGCGGGAGGGGGACTAGCCAAAAACATTCAGTACTTC
CDR3 protein: CAWSQAGGGLAKNIQYF

J gene: TRBJ1-6
clone size: NA
D gene: TRBD1
V gene: TRBV9
CDR3 DNA: TGTGCCAGCAGCGTAGGACAGGGGGCAGAATGGTCACCCCTCCACTTT
CDR3 protein: CASSVGQGAEWSPLHF

J gene: TRBJ2-1
clone size: once
D gene: TRBD2
V gene: TRBV11-3
CDR3 DNA: TGTGCCAGCAAACCGGGACTAGCAAGCGATGAGCAGTTCTTC
CDR3 protein: CASKPGLASDEQFF

J gene: TRBJ1-1
clone size: once
D gene: NA
V gene: TRBV5-1
CDR3 DNA: TGCGCCAGCAGCGCTAACGGGATGAACACTGAAGCTTTCTTT
CDR3 protein: CASSANGMNTEAFF

J gene: TRBJ1-1
clone size: NA
D gene: NA
V gene: TRBV4-1
CDR3 DNA: TGCGCCAGCAGCCGCCCGGGGTCAAACACTGAAGCTTTCTTT
CDR3 protein: CASSRPGSNTEAFF

J gene: TRBJ1-1
clone size: NA
D gene: NA
V gene: TRBV5-1
CDR3 DNA: TGCGCCAGCAGCCTACAGGGCGGGAACACTGAAGCTTTCTTT
CDR3 protein: CASSLQGGNTEAFF

J gene: TRBJ1-4
clone size: NA
D gene: NA
V gene: TRBV5-5
CDR3 DNA: TGTGCCAGCAGAAATCCTAGGGGGAATGAAAAACTGTTTTTT
CDR3 protein: CASRNPRGNEKLFF

J gene: TRBJ1-2
clone size: NA
D gene: NA
V gene: TRBV2
CDR3 DNA: TGTGCCAGCAGCCTAGGACTCATTGACTATGGCTACACCTTC
CDR3 protein: CASSLGLIDYGYTF

J gene: TRBJ1-5
clone size: NA
D gene: NA
V gene: TRBV7-9
CDR3 DNA: TGTGCCAGCAGCCCCGGGGGGGGCGGCAATCAGCCCCAGCATTTT
CDR3 protein: CASSPGGGGNQPQHF